This T cell receptor (beta chain) was profiled in a study of T cell responses to AZD1222 COVID-19 vaccine. The study, taken as a whole, reports: Repertoires were obtained only post-peak T cell response. Distributed over spike, vaccine-associated CD4 TCRs predominated at 160-218 and 743-854. Baseline serostatus was positive in only six AZD1222 recipients.

Libraries were prepared by immunoSEQ multiplex PCR; TCRdb keeps only in-frame clonotypes and omits some of them. In the table there are about 88,000 clones, 85% to 90% of which are singletons. V was pared by 2 bases and J by 7 bases, with 19 bases between. The CDR3 is 16 amino acids. The V gene's germline CDR1 is LGHNA and CDR2 YNFKEQ. Investigators merged groups given second doses at roughly 4 or roughly 12 weeks. In regard to this clone: Its antigen is unknown.

The chain recombines TRBV4-2 with TRBJ2-3; D gene ambiguous. Source: peripheral blood, taken 28 days after the second AZD1222 dose. The receptor's source is an adult who received the AZD1222 COVID-19 vaccine. CDR3 sequence: CASSQNPRGVRNTQYF. In DNA form, the CDR3 reads TGTGCCAGCAGCCAAAACCCAAGAGGTGTAAGAAATACGCAGTATTTT.